This TCR beta chain was captured by sequencing in a study of cytomegalovirus exposure and HLA in healthy donors. Regarding the study as a whole: Among TCR beta chains, those listed as cytomegalovirus-associated numbered about 160. Both high specificity and high sensitivity reportedly marked the classifier's diagnosis of cytomegalovirus status. Many donors carried some public TCRs, although rarity characterized most TCR sequences. In vitro, a few CMV-associated chains proved specific for CMV antigens.

The method was immunoSEQ multiplex PCR; TCRdb's version includes in-frame clones alone and lacks a portion of them. The sample has roughly 200,000 clones, approximately 89% seen once. This CDR3 region has 13 residues. V gave up 5 bases and J gave up 3 bases, with 10 bases separating them. Germline-derived CDR1 and CDR2 are SEHNR and FQNEAQ (reference sequence). This clone has only one observation. Its antigen is undetermined. Sequencing was done on a sample of PBMCs. The chain combines TRBV7-9 with TRBJ1-2; D gene ambiguous. This clonotype was sampled from a young man in good health and CMV-seropositive. The CDR3 here is CASSPQGHYGYTF. CDR3 bases: TGTGCCAGCAGCCCACAAGGGCACTATGGCTACACCTTC.